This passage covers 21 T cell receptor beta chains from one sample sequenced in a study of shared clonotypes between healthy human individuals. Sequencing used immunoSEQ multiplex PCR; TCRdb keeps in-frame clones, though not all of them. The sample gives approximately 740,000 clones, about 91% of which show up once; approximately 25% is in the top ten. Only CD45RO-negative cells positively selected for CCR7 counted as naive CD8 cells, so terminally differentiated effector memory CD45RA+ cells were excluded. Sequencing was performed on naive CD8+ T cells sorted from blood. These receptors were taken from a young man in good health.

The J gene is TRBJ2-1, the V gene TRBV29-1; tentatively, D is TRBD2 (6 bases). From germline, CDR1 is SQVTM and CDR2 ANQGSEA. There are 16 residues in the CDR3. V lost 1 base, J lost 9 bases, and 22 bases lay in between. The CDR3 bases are TGCAGCGTTGAAGGTGGGCAGGAGGGCCACATCAGTGAGCAGTTCTTC. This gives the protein CSVEGGQEGHISEQFF.

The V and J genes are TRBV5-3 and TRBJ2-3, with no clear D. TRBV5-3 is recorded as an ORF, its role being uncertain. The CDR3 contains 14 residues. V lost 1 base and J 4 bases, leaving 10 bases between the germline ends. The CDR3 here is CARSLNIMADTQYF. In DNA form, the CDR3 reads TGTGCCAGAAGCTTGAATATAATGGCAGATACGCAGTATTTT.

DNA for the CDR3: TGTGCCAGCAGTTCAAGATCAGGAGCCCTCCAAGAGACCCAGTACTTC. Protein: CASSSRSGALQETQYF. The chain joins TRBV28 to TRBJ2-5; D not resolved. The CDR3 contains 16 residues. CDR1 and CDR2 from the germline V gene are MDHEN and SYDVKM. V dropped 4 bases and J dropped 1 base, with 16 bases sitting between them.

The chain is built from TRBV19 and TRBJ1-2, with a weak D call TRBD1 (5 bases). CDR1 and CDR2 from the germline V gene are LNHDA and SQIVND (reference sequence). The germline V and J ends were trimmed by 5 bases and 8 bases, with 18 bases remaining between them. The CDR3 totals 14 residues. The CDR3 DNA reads TGTGCCAGTAGTTCCACCGGGGCATCGGGCGGCTACACCTTC. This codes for CASSSTGASGGYTF. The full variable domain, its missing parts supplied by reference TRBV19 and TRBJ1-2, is DGGITQSPKYLFRKEGQNVTLSCEQNLNHDAMYWYRQDPGQGLRLIYYSQIVNDFQKGDIAEGYSVSREKKESFPLTVTSAQKNPTAFYLCASSSTGASGGYTFGSGTRLTVV.

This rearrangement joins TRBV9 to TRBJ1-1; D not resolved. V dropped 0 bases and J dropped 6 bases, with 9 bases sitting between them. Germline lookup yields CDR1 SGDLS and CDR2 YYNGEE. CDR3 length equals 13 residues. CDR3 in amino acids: CASSVEQFAEAFF. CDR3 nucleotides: TGTGCCAGCAGCGTAGAACAGTTCGCTGAAGCTTTCTTT.

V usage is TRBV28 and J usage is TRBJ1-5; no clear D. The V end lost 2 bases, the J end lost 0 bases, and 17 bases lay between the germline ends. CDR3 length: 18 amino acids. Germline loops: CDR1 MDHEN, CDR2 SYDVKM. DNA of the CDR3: TGTGCCAGCAGTTTACAGTCGGGGAACATTCATAGCAATCAGCCCCAGCATTTT. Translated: CASSLQSGNIHSNQPQHF.

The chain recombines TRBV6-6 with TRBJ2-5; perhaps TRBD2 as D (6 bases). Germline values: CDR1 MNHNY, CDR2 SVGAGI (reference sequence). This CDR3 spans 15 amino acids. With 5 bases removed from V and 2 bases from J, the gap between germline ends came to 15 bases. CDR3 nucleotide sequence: TGTGCCAGCAGTCTCCCCGGGGGAGAGCAAGAGACCCAGTACTTC. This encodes CASSLPGGEQETQYF.

CDR3 sequence reads: CASSPGTSGRRGWGEQYF. CDR3 DNA sequence: TGCGCCAGCAGCCCCGGGACTAGCGGGAGAAGAGGTTGGGGCGAGCAGTACTTC. The rearrangement joins TRBV10-1 to TRBJ2-7; TRBD2 agrees at 14 bases. The V gene end was trimmed by 6 bases and the J gene end by 6 bases; junction bases not matched to a gene: 16. The CDR3 extends over 18 amino acids. Looked up from germline, CDR1 is WNHNN and CDR2 is SYGVQD (reference sequence).

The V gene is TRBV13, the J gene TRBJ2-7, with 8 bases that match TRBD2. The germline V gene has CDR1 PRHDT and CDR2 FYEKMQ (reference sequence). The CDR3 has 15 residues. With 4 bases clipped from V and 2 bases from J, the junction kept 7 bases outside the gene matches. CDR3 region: CASSSGTSGTYEQYF. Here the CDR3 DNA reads TGTGCCAGCAGCTCCGGAACTAGCGGAACCTACGAGCAGTACTTC.

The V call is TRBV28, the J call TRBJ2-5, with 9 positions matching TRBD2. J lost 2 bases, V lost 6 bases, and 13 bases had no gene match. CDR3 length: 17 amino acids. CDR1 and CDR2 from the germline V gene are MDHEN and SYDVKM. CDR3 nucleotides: TGTGCCAGCAGAAACAACCAGCTAGCGGGATTACAAGAGACCCAGTACTTC. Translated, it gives CASRNNQLAGLQETQYF.

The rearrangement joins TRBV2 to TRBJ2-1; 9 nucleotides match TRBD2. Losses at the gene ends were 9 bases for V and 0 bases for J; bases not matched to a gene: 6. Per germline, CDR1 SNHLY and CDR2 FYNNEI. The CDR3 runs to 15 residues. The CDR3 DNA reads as TGTGCCAGTAGCGGGAGCGACTCCTCCTACAATGAGCAGTTCTTC. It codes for CASSGSDSSYNEQFF.

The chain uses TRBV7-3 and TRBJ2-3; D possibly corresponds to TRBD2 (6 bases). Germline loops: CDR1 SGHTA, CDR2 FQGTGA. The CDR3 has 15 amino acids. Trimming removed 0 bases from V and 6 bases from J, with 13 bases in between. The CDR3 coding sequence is TGTGCCAGCAGCTTAACGCGGCGGGGAAAGGATACGCAGTATTTT. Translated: CASSLTRRGKDTQYF.

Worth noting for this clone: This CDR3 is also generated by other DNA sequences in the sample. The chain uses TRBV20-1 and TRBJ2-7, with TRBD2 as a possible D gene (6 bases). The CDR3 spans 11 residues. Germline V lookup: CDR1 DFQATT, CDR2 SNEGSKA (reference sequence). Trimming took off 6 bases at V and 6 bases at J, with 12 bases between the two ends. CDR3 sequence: CSAQTSGEQYF. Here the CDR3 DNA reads TGCAGTGCCCAGACTAGTGGCGAGCAGTACTTC.

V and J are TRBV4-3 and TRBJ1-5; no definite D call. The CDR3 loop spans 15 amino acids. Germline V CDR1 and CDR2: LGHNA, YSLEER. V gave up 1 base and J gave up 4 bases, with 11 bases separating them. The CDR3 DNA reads TGCGCCAGCAGCCAAGCTCGACAAGCAAATCAGCCCCAGCATTTT. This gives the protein CASSQARQANQPQHF.

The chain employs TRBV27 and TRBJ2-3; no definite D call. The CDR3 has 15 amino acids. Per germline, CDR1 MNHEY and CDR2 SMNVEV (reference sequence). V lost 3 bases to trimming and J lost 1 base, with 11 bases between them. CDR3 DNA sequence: TGTGCCAGCAGTTTTAAGGGCCTCGGCACAGATACGCAGTATTTT. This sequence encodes CASSFKGLGTDTQYF.

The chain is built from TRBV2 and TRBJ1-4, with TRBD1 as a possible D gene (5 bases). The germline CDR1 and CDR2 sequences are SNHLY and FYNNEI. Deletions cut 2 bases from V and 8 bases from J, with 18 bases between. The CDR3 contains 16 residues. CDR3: CASSEFGLGVDEKLFF. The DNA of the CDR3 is TGTGCCAGCAGTGAATTCGGGTTGGGGGTCGACGAAAAACTGTTTTTT.

CDR3 in amino acids: CASRGITSGRYNEQFF. CDR3 nucleotide sequence: TGTGCCAGCAGAGGAATTACTAGCGGGCGGTACAATGAGCAGTTCTTC. This chain uses TRBV11-2 with TRBJ2-1, with TRBD2 matching 9 bases. Germline values: CDR1 SGHAT, CDR2 FQNNGV. V gave up 6 bases and J gave up 4 bases; unmatched junction bases: 10. This CDR3 is built from 16 residues.

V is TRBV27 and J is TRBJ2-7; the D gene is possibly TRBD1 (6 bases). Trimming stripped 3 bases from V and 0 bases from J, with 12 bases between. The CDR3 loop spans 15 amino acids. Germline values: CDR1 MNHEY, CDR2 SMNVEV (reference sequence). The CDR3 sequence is CASSFRDTYSYEQYF. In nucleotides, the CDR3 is TGTGCCAGCAGTTTTCGGGACACCTACTCCTACGAGCAGTACTTC.

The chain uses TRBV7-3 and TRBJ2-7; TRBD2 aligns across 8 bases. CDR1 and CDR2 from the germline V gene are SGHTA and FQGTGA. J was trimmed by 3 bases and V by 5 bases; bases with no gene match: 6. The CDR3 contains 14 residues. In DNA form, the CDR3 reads TGTGCCAGCAGCGCCGGGACTAGGAACTACGAGCAGTACTTC. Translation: CASSAGTRNYEQYF.

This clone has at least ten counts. The CDR3: CASSTQGQGRLSAAQYF. DNA for the CDR3: TGTGCCAGCAGTACCCAAGGACAGGGGAGGTTATCCGCGGCCCAGTACTTC. The chain joins TRBV28 to TRBJ2-5; 9 bases map to TRBD1. The ends lost 5 bases at V and 9 bases at J; junction bases unmatched: 19. Germline V gene sequence: CDR1 MDHEN, CDR2 SYDVKM. The CDR3 is 17 amino acids.

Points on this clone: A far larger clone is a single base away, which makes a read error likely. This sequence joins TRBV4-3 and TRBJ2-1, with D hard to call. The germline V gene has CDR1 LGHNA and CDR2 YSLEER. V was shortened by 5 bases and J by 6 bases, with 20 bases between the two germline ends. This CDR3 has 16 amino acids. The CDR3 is CASSLGYARSGNEQFF. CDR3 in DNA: TGCGCCAGCAGCTTGGGGTACGCCAGGTCTGGCAATGAGCAGTTCTTC.